One T cell receptor (beta chain) is described in this entry. Its antigen is not known. The sample's treatment: about 20 received Ad26.COV2.S at low or high dose, single or two shots; about five received placebo; per-sample allocation not given. Sampling occurred on day 63 after the first vaccine or placebo injection. Built on an Ad26 vector, the vaccine expressed Wuhan-strain SARS-CoV-2 spike. These data come from a study of Ad26.COV2.S vaccination and SARS-CoV-2 variants. The study's findings and limits: Vaccine and placebo recipients had similar non-spike TCR breadth. Total T cell responses were possibly underestimated by TCR breadth and depth analyses. CD8+ and CD4+ T cells specific for spike reportedly responded with substantial breadth after vaccination.

The CDR3 is made up of 13 amino acids. Trimming stripped 8 bases from V and 2 bases from J, with 12 bases between. CDR1 and CDR2 (germline): MDHEN, SYDVKM. Data came from immunoSEQ multiplex PCR; TCRdb stores just in-frame clones and leaves some out. In the table there are approximately 400,000 clones, around 84% of which are singletons. The rearrangement uses TRBV28 and TRBJ2-5; D is ambiguous. The source of this sequence is a person between 18 and 59 years old who received the Ad26.COV2.S COVID-19 vaccine or a placebo. The specimen was peripheral blood, collected in a trial of Ad26.COV2.S vaccine versus placebo. The CDR3 protein is CASHAVRQETQYF. CDR3 sequence (DNA): TGTGCCAGCCACGCAGTCAGGCAAGAGACCCAGTACTTC.